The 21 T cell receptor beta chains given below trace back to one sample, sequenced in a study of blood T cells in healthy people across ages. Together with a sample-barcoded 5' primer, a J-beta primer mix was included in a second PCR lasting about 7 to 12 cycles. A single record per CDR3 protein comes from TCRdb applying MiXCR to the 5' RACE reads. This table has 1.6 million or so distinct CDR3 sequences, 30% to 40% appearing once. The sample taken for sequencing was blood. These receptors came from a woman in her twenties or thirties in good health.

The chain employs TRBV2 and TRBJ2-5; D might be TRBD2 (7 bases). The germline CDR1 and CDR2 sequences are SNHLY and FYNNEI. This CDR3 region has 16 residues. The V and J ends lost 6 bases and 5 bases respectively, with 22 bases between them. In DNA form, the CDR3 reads TGTGCCAGCAGGGCTACGCGCCGGGGGGCCGTCGAGACCCAGTACTTC. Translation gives CASRATRRGAVETQYF.

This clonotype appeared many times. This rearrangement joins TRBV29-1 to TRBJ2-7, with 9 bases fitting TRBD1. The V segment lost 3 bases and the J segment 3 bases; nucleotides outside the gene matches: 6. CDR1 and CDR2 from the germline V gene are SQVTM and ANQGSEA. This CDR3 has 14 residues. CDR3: CSVDAGQGYYEQYF. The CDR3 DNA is TGCAGCGTTGATGCGGGACAGGGCTACTACGAGCAGTACTTC.

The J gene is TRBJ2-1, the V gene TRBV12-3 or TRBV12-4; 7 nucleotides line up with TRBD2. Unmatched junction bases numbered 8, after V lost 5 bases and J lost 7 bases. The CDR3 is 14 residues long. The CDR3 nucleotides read TGTGCCAGCAGTCGGTCGGGAGCGGGGAATGAGCAGTTCTTC. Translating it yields CASSRSGAGNEQFF.

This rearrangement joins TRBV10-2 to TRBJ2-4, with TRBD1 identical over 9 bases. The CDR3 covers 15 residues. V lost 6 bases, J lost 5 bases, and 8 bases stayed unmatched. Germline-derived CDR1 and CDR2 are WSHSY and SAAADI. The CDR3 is CASRAGQGTQNIQYF. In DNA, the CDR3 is TGCGCCAGCAGGGCGGGACAGGGAACCCAAAACATTCAGTACTTC.

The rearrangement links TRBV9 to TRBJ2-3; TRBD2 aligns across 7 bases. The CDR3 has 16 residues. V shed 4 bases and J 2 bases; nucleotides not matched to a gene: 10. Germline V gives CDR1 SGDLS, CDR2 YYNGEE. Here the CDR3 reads CASSPREGLATDTQYF. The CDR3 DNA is TGTGCCAGCAGCCCAAGGGAGGGCCTGGCCACAGATACGCAGTATTTT.

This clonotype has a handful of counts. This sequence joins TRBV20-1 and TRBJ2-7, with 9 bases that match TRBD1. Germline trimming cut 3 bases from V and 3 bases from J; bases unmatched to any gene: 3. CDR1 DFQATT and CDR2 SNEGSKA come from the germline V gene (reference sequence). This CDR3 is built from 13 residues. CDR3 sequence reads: CSASQTGGYEQYF. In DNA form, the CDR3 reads TGCAGTGCTAGCCAGACAGGGGGCTACGAGCAGTACTTC.

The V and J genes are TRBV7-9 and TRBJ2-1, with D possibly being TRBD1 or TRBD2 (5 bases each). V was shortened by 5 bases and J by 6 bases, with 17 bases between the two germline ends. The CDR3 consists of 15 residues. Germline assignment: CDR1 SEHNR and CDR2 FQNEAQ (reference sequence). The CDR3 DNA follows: TGTGCCAGCAGCCCCCGAGGGACGGTAATCAATGAGCAGTTCTTC. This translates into CASSPRGTVINEQFF.

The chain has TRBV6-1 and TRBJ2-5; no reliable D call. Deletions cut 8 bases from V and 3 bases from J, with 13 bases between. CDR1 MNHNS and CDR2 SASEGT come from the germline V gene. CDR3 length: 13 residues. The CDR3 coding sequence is TGTGCCAGCGGTCCAAATGGAAAAGAGACCCAGTACTTC. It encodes CASGPNGKETQYF.

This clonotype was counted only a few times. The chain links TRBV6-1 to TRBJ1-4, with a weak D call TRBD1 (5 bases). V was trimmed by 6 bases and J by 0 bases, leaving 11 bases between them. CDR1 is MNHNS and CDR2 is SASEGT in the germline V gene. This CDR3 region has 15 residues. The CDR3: CASRATAATNEKLFF. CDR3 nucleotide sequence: TGTGCCAGCAGGGCGACAGCCGCAACTAATGAAAAACTGTTTTTT.

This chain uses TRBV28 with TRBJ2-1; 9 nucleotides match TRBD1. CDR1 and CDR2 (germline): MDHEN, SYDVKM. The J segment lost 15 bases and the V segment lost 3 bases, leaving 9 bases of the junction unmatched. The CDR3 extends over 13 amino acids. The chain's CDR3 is CASSFPATGGPFF. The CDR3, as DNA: TGTGCCAGCAGTTTCCCGGCTACAGGGGGCCCGTTCTTC.

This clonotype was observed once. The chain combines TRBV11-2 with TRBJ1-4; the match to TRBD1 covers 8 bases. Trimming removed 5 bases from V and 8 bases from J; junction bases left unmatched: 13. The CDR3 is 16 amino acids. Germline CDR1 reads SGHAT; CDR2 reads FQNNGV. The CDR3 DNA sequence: TGTGCCAGCAGCCCGCTATTGGACAGGGTAGGCGAAAAACTGTTTTTT. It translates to CASSPLLDRVGEKLFF.

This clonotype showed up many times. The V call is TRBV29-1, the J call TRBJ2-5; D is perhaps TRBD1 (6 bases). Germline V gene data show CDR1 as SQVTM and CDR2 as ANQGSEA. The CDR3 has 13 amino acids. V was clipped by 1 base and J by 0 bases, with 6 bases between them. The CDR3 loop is CSVEGTDQETQYF. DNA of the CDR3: TGCAGCGTTGAAGGGACAGACCAAGAGACCCAGTACTTC.

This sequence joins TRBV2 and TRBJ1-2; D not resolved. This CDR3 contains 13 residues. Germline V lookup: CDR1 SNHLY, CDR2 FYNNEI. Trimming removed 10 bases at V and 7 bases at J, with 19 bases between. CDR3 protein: CATGVLPLGGYTF. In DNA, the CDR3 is TGTGCCACCGGAGTGCTCCCACTCGGTGGCTACACCTTC. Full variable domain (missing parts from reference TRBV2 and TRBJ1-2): EPEVTQTPSHQVTQMGQEVILRCVPISNHLYFYWYRQILGQKVEFLVSFYNNEISEKSEIFDDQFSVERPDGSNFTLKIRSTKLEDSAMYFCATGVLPLGGYTFGSGTRLTVV.

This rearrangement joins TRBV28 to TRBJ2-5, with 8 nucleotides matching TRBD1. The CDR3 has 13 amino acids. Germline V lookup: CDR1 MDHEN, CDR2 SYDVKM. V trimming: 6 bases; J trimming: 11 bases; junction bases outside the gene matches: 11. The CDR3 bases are TGTGCCAGCAGCAAAAGGCAGGGGGCAGCGCAGTACTTC. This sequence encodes CASSKRQGAAQYF.

As DNA, the CDR3 is TGTGCCATCATGCCTGGGACGGGTCCCTACGAGCAGTACTTC. This translates into CAIMPGTGPYEQYF. The chain recombines TRBV10-3 with TRBJ2-7; D may match TRBD1 or TRBD2 (5 bases each). CDR1 and CDR2 (germline): ENHRY, SYGVKD. Trimming took 7 bases from V and 2 from J, leaving 15 bases between them. This CDR3 contains 14 residues.

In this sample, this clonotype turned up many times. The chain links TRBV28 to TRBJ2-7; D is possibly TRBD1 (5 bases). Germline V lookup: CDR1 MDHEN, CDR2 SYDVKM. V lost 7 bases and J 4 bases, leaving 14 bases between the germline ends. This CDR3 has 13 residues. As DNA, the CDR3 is TGTGCCAGCATCCCCGGCCAGGGTTACGAGCAGTACTTC. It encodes CASIPGQGYEQYF.

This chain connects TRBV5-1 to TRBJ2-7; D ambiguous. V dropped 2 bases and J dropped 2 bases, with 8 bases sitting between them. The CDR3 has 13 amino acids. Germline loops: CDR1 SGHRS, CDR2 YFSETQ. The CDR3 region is CASSFQQTYEQYF. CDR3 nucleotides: TGCGCCAGCAGCTTCCAACAGACCTACGAGCAGTACTTC.

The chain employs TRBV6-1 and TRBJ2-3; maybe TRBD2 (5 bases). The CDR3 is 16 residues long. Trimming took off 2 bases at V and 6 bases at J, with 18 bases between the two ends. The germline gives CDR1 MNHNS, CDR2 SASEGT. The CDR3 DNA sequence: TGTGCCAGCAGTGAATCTACTCGGGGAGCTCCCGATACGCAGTATTTT. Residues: CASSESTRGAPDTQYF.

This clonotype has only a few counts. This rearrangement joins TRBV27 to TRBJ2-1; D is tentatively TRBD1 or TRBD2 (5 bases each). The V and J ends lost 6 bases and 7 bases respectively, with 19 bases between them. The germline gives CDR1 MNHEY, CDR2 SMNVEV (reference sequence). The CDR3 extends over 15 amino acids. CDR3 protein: CASSDQDSGRNEQFF. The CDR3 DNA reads TGTGCCAGCAGCGACCAAGACAGCGGCCGGAATGAGCAGTTCTTC.

The CDR3 DNA reads TGTGCCAGCTCACCAGTGGGGGATTATGGCTACACCTTC. Translation: CASSPVGDYGYTF. The chain employs TRBV18 and TRBJ1-2; maybe TRBD1 (5 bases). The CDR3 totals 13 residues. Germline CDR1 KGHSH, CDR2 LQKENI. With 2 bases removed from V and 5 bases from J, the gap between germline ends came to 9 bases.

CDR3 sequence (DNA): TGCGCCAGCAGCTTGGCCCCGGGACAAACCTACGAGCAGTACTTC. Translated, it gives CASSLAPGQTYEQYF. The chain combines TRBV5-1 with TRBJ2-7, with D possibly matching TRBD1 (6 bases). Germline V lookup: CDR1 SGHRS, CDR2 YFSETQ. There are 15 residues in the CDR3. V was trimmed by 0 bases and J by 2 bases, leaving 12 bases between them.